This TCR beta chain was recovered during a study of T cell responses to AZD1222 COVID-19 vaccine. The study's findings and limits: Among spike-specific TCRs, nearly half reportedly target unmutated variant regions. After two AZD1222 doses, spike-specific TCR breadth and depth rose versus day 0. Spike regions recognized by vaccine-associated CD4 TCRs spanned the protein, led by 160-218 and 743-854. Sampled repertoires all dated from after the peak T cell response.

As regards this clone: Its specificity is not known.

Profiling relied on immunoSEQ multiplex PCR, and the TCRdb table lists in-frame clones only, not all of them. The sample includes 120,000 to 150,000 clones, around 89% of them seen just once. Germline V gives CDR1 MNHNY, CDR2 SVGAGI (reference sequence). CDR3 length: 11 amino acids. Trimming left V 6 bases short and J 3 bases short, with 6 bases between. Sequenced material: peripheral blood, taken on day 0 of MenACWY control vaccination. This TCR came from an adult in good health. The gene calls are TRBV6-6 and TRBJ2-7; no definite D call. The CDR3 DNA is TGTGCCAGCAGGTTGGGCTACGAGCAGTACTTC. Translation: CASRLGYEQYF.